This TCR beta chain is from a study of CD8 T cell repertoires and HIV-1 epitope variants. The CDR3 has 16 amino acids. Trimming at V came to 8 bases and at J to 1 base, leaving 12 bases not matched to a gene. CDR1 is SGHAT, CDR2 FQNNGV, per germline. Sequencing used immunoSEQ multiplex PCR; TCRdb keeps in-frame clones, though not all of them. The sample has about 4,800 clones, around three fifths seen once. About this clone: The antigen is not known.

Sequenced sample: cultured CD8+ T cells derived from PBMCs. The chain employs TRBV11-2 and TRBJ2-5; 8 bases align to TRBD2. The sequence was obtained from a male donor with HIV. CDR3 DNA sequence: TGTGCCAGCGCCGCGGGGGGAGGGGCTATCCAAGAGACCCAGTACTTC. Translating it yields CASAAGGGAIQETQYF.